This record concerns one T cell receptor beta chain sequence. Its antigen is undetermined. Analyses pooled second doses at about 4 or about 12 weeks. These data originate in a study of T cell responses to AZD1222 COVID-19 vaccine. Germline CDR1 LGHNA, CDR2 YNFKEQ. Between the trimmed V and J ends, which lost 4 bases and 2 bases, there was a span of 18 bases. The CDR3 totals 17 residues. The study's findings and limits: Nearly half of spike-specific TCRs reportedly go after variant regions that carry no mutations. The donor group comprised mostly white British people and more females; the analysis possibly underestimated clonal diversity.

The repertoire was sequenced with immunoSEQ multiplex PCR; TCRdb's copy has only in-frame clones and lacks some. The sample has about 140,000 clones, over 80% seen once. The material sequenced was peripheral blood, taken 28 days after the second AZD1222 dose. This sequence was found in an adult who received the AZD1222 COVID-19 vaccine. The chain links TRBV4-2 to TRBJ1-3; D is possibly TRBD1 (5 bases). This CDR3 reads CASSPSLLVGAGNTIYF. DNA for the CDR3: TGTGCCAGCAGCCCCAGTCTCCTTGTAGGGGCTGGAAACACCATATATTTT.